Presented here are 17 T cell receptor beta chains from one specimen sequenced in a study of blood T cells in healthy people across ages. A second roughly 6 to 11 cycle PCR used barcoded and J-beta primers. TCRdb passed the 5' RACE reads through MiXCR, listing each CDR3 protein once. The profile shows more than 550,000 distinct CDR3 sequences, 22% of them singletons. The sample taken for sequencing was blood. Receptors originate from a man aged 65 to 79 in good health.

The table lists this clonotype with a few counts. The CDR3 is CASSQEEKLAGDFTDTQYF. In DNA form, the CDR3 reads TGCGCCAGCAGCCAAGAGGAGAAACTAGCGGGAGATTTCACAGATACGCAGTATTTT. The V gene is TRBV4-1, the J gene TRBJ2-3; 11 bases agree with TRBD2. The CDR3 is 19 residues long. CDR1 is MGHRA, CDR2 YSYEKL, per germline. The trim removed 0 bases at V and 2 bases at J, leaving 10 bases unmatched.

The CDR3 protein is CASSLSPLRVRNIQYF. The DNA for the CDR3 is TGTGCCAGCAGCTTATCTCCGCTGAGAGTACGAAACATTCAGTACTTC. The J gene is TRBJ2-4, the V gene TRBV7-8, with no clear D. Germline lookup yields CDR1 SGHVS and CDR2 FQNEAQ. V was shortened by 2 bases and J by 6 bases, with 17 bases between the two germline ends. The CDR3 runs to 16 residues.

This clonotype was seen a handful of times. This chain uses TRBV20-1 with TRBJ1-4; D possibly corresponds to TRBD1 (6 bases). Trimming took off 5 bases at V and 0 bases at J, with 10 bases between the two ends. The germline CDR1 and CDR2 sequences are DFQATT and SNEGSKA (reference sequence). This CDR3 contains 14 residues. The CDR3 protein is CSARRTATNEKLFF. CDR3 nucleotides: TGCAGTGCTCGAAGGACAGCAACTAATGAAAAACTGTTTTTT.

The gene calls are TRBV29-1 and TRBJ2-4, with D uncertain. Per germline, CDR1 SQVTM and CDR2 ANQGSEA. The ends were cut back, 3 bases at V and 0 bases at J, with 9 bases in the middle. This CDR3 has 14 residues. This CDR3 is CSVDRLLAKNIQYF. The CDR3 DNA follows: TGCAGCGTTGATCGGCTACTAGCCAAAAACATTCAGTACTTC.

The table lists this clonotype with many counts. The chain carries TRBV20-1 and TRBJ1-1; 8 positions match TRBD1. Germline-derived CDR1 and CDR2 are DFQATT and SNEGSKA (reference sequence). The CDR3 runs 15 residues. With V trimmed by 4 bases and J by 2 bases, 9 bases remained unmatched. In DNA, the CDR3 is TGCAGTGCTAAGCGGGGGGGACAGGTTAACACTGAAGCTTTCTTT. It yields the protein CSAKRGGQVNTEAFF.

This clonotype has a handful of counts. The V call is TRBV20-1, the J call TRBJ2-5; D may be TRBD2 (6 bases). The J call may be incorrect, as the DNA end agrees better with TRBJ2-1. Per germline, CDR1 DFQATT and CDR2 SNEGSKA (reference sequence). This CDR3 has 16 amino acids. The CDR3 region has the DNA TGCAGTGCTAGACCTACCCTAGCGACCCTGCGTGATGAGCAGTTCTTC. Protein sequence: CSARPTLATLRDEQFF.

This clonotype was found many times. This rearrangement joins TRBV6-1 to TRBJ2-7; TRBD1 agrees at 7 bases. CDR1 and CDR2 from the germline V gene are MNHNS and SASEGT. Trimming at V came to 3 bases and at J to 2 bases, leaving 4 bases not matched to a gene. The CDR3 runs to 14 residues. Here the CDR3 reads CASSEWDRAYEQYF. CDR3 sequence (DNA): TGTGCCAGCAGTGAGTGGGACAGAGCCTACGAGCAGTACTTC.

This clonotype was detected only a few times. The gene calls are TRBV6-2 or TRBV6-3 and TRBJ1-4, with unresolved D. The ends were cut back, 2 bases at V and 0 bases at J, with 7 bases in the middle. The CDR3 covers 15 residues. Germline V gene data show CDR1 as MNHEY and CDR2 as SVGEGT. The CDR3 coding sequence is TGTGCCAGCAGTTACGGCGGGTCAACTAATGAAAAACTGTTTTTT. Translation: CASSYGGSTNEKLFF.

The chain joins TRBV27 to TRBJ1-1; D remains ambiguous. Germline CDR1 MNHEY, CDR2 SMNVEV (reference sequence). This CDR3 is 13 amino acids long. V lost 7 bases, J lost 7 bases, and 16 bases lay in between. CDR3 coding DNA: TGTGCCAGCACCAACAAAGCCTCGGGTGAAGCTTTCTTT. Residues: CASTNKASGEAFF.

The chain has TRBV5-5 and TRBJ2-3; TRBD1 agrees at 9 bases. This CDR3 has 16 amino acids. CDR1 is SGHKS and CDR2 is YYEKEE in the germline V gene (reference sequence). With V trimmed by 4 bases and J by 5 bases, 11 bases remained unmatched. The CDR3 DNA reads as TGTGCCAGCAGCCCCCCCGGACAGGGGCGGAGAGATACGCAGTATTTT. Translation: CASSPPGQGRRDTQYF.

The chain couples TRBV19 to TRBJ2-7; tentative D call: TRBD1 (6 bases). The V gene's germline CDR1 is LNHDA and CDR2 SQIVND (reference sequence). The V end lost 7 bases, the J end lost 1 base, and 11 bases lay between the germline ends. The CDR3 is 13 residues long. The CDR3 nucleotides read TGTGCCAGTATCGGACAGCAATCCTACGAGCAGTACTTC. Protein product: CASIGQQSYEQYF.

A few counts support this clonotype. The chain joins TRBV20-1 to TRBJ1-4, with 7 bases aligning to TRBD1. V lost 6 bases, J lost 15 bases, and 10 bases stayed unmatched. The CDR3 is 11 amino acids. CDR1 is DFQATT, CDR2 SNEGSKA, per germline (reference sequence). The chain's CDR3 is CSARRDSFLFF. The CDR3, as DNA: TGCAGTGCCCGGAGGGACAGCTTTTTGTTTTTT.

V is TRBV20-1 and J is TRBJ1-2; the D gene is possibly TRBD1 (5 bases). The ends were cut back, 1 base at V and 1 base at J, with 7 bases in the middle. The CDR3 is 13 amino acids. Germline values: CDR1 DFQATT, CDR2 SNEGSKA (reference sequence). For the CDR3, the DNA is TGCAGTGCTAGAGTGGGACTTAACTATGGCTACACCTTC. Translation gives CSARVGLNYGYTF.

With respect to this clonotype: Lacking the conserved final phenylalanine or tryptophan, this CDR3 likely reflects a read error. The genes are TRBV12-3 or TRBV12-4 and TRBJ2-3, with 9 bases fitting TRBD1. The CDR3 is made up of 14 amino acids. The V and J ends lost 10 bases and 2 bases, in that order; junction bases with no gene match: 7. CDR3 sequence: CATKGTGYTDTQYS. CDR3 coding DNA: TGTGCCACCAAGGGGACAGGGTACACAGATACGCAGTATTCT.

This clonotype was counted many times. This rearrangement joins TRBV24-1 to TRBJ2-1; D remains ambiguous. Trimming pared 9 bases from V and 6 bases from J, leaving 11 bases between. This CDR3 region has 12 residues. Germline V gives CDR1 KGHDR, CDR2 SFDVKD. The DNA of the CDR3 is TGTGCCACCGGAGCACAGTTCAATGAGCAGTTCTTC. Its translation: CATGAQFNEQFF.

This sequence joins TRBV27 and TRBJ1-1; D is undetermined. The CDR3 covers 14 residues. CDR1 is MNHEY and CDR2 is SMNVEV in the germline V gene (reference sequence). Trimming left V 5 bases short and J 0 bases short, with 10 bases between. The CDR3 region has the DNA TGTGCCAGCAGTAATATTCAGGTGAACACTGAAGCTTTCTTT. It codes for CASSNIQVNTEAFF.

This clonotype was counted between two and nine times. The chain is built from TRBV7-2 and TRBJ2-2; D is unresolved. This CDR3 has 16 amino acids. The germline V gene encodes CDR1 SGHTA and CDR2 FQGNSA. With 1 base removed from V and 0 bases from J, the gap between germline ends came to 9 bases. The CDR3 protein is CASSLEGVTNTGELFF. CDR3 nucleotides: TGTGCCAGCAGCTTAGAGGGTGTCACGAACACCGGGGAGCTGTTTTTT.